This TCR beta chain appears in the sequencing data of a study of cytomegalovirus exposure and HLA in healthy donors. Germline-derived CDR1 and CDR2 are MNHNS and SASEGT. The CDR3 length is 15 residues. V was clipped by 3 bases and J by 5 bases; unmatched bases: 6. About this clone itself: Its antigen is not known.

Findings and caveats of the study: Later work found most CMV-associated TCR beta chains apparently HLA-restricted. A later analysis linked 15,000 to 20,000 TCR beta sequences to HLA alleles at 0.05 false discovery rate. Later on, an analysis showed TCR association rates differing by HLA locus, with DRB1 the most and HLA-C the fewest. Earlier analysis yielded a pattern in which most TCR beta V segments were productive about 87% or about 30% of the time.

13 Jbeta primers and 60 Vbeta primers were used for the PCR. The table came from immunoSEQ multiplex PCR; TCRdb's copy has only in-frame clones and leaves some out. Counted here are about 120,000 clones, roughly 79% occurring once; the ten biggest clones make up over 1.5%. The rearrangement joins TRBV6-1 to TRBJ2-7; 11 nucleotides align to TRBD2. This TCR was recovered from a woman aged 18-35 years in good health and CMV-seronegative. The sample consisted of PBMCs. The chain's CDR3 is CASSEAPGLADEQYF. CDR3 DNA sequence: TGTGCCAGCAGTGAGGCTCCGGGACTAGCGGACGAGCAGTACTTC.